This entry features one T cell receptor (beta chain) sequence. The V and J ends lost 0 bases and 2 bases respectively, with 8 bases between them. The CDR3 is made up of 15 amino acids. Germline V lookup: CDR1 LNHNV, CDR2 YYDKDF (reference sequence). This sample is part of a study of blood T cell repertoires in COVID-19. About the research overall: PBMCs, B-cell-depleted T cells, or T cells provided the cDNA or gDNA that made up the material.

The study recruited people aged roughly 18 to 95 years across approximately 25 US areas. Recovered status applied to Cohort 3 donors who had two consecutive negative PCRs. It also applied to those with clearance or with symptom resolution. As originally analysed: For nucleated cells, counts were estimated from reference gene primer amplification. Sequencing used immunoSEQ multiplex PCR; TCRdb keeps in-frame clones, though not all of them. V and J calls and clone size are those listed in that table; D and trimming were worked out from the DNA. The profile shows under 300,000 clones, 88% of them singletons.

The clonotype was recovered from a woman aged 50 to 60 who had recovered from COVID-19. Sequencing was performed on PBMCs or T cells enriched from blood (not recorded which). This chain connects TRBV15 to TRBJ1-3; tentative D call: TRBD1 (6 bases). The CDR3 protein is CATSREHRAGNTIYF. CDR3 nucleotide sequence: TGTGCCACCAGCAGAGAGCACAGGGCTGGAAACACCATATATTTT.